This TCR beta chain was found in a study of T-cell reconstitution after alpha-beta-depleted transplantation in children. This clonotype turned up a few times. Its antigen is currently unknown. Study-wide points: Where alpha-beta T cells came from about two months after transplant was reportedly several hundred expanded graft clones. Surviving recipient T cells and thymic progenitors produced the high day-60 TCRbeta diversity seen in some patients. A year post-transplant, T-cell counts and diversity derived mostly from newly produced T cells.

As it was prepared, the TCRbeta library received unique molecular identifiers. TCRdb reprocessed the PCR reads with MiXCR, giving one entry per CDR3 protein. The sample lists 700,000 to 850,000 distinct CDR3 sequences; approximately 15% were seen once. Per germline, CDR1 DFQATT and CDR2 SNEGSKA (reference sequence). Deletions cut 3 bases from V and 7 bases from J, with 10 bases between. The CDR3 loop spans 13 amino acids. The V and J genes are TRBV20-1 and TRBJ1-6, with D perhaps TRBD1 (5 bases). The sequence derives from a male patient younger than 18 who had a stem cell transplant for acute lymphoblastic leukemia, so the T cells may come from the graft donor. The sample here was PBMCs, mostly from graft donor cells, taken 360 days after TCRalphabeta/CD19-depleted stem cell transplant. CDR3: CSASARQNSPLHF. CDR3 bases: TGCAGTGCTAGCGCCCGACAGAATTCACCCCTCCACTTT.